This entry lists 10 T cell receptor beta chains sequenced from one sample in a study of T cell responses to AZD1222 COVID-19 vaccine. This table comes from immunoSEQ multiplex PCR, and its TCRdb copy is limited to in-frame clones, with some not included. The data show more than 110,000 clones, 93% seen once. The specimen comprised peripheral blood, sampled on day 0 of AZD1222 vaccination. These receptor sequences come from an adult in good health.

V is TRBV28 and J is TRBJ2-4; 7 bases line up with TRBD1. V gave up 6 bases and J gave up 7 bases; unmatched junction bases: 9. Germline V gene sequence: CDR1 MDHEN, CDR2 SYDVKM. The CDR3 totals 14 residues. The CDR3 DNA follows: TGTGCCAGCAGACCCGAGGGGGCCTGGAACATTCAGTACTTC. Translated, it gives CASRPEGAWNIQYF.

The count of this clone is one. The chain is built from TRBV3-1 (or the pseudogene TRBV3-2) and TRBJ1-2; D is undetermined. V lost 7 bases and J lost 1, with 13 bases in between. The germline CDR1 and CDR2 sequences are LGHDT and YNNKEL (reference sequence). The CDR3 runs to 14 residues. CDR3 sequence reads: CASTPSWDNYGYTF. The CDR3 coding sequence is TGTGCCAGCACCCCTTCCTGGGATAACTATGGCTACACCTTC.

The rearrangement links TRBV19 to TRBJ2-7; no firm D call. Trimming removed 7 bases from V and 0 bases from J, with 13 bases in between. The CDR3 covers 14 residues. Germline CDR1 is LNHDA and CDR2 is SQIVND (reference sequence). The CDR3 nucleotides read TGTGCCAGTATCCAGAGAGGCGGCTCCTACGAGCAGTACTTC. Translation: CASIQRGGSYEQYF.

This chain uses TRBV12-3 or TRBV12-4 with TRBJ2-1, with D possibly TRBD1 on 6 matching bases. Trimming stripped 7 bases from V and 6 bases from J, with 13 bases between. CDR3 length: 13 amino acids. This CDR3 is CASIPDSSNEQFF. The CDR3, as DNA: TGTGCCAGCATCCCGGACAGCTCCAATGAGCAGTTCTTC.

In its sample, this clone was seen once. Germline and junction disagree at one end, which may indicate a read error. This chain uses TRBV5-4 with TRBJ2-7, with TRBD2 matching over 11 bases. This CDR3 region has 15 residues. Looked up from germline, CDR1 is SGHNT and CDR2 is YYREEE (reference sequence). The CDR3 coding sequence is TGTGCCAGCGGCTTCCTAGCGGGAGGTCCCTCCGAGCAGTACTTC. Translating it yields CASGFLAGGPSEQYF.

This clone was observed a single time. The gene calls are TRBV5-6 and TRBJ1-1, with D hard to call. The CDR3 is 15 residues long. Between the trimmed V and J ends, which lost 2 bases and 4 bases, there was a span of 15 bases. The V gene's germline CDR1 is SGHDT and CDR2 YYEEEE. The CDR3 DNA reads TGTGCCAGCAGCTTTGGAAGGTTCTTGTTCACTGAAGCTTTCTTT. Translation gives CASSFGRFLFTEAFF.

The chain carries TRBV29-1 and TRBJ1-2; 7 bases fit TRBD1. Germline CDR1 is SQVTM and CDR2 is ANQGSEA. Trimming removed 6 bases from V and 8 bases from J; junction bases left unmatched: 6. The CDR3 is 11 amino acids. CDR3 coding DNA: TGCAGCGTAGATCAGGGGGAGGGCTACACCTTC. It encodes CSVDQGEGYTF.

The V call is TRBV5-1, the J call TRBJ1-2; 8 nucleotides align to TRBD1. The ends lost 0 bases at V and 6 bases at J; junction bases unmatched: 4. The CDR3 runs to 14 residues. The germline gives CDR1 SGHRS, CDR2 YFSETQ. CDR3 residues: CASSLAGQGNGYTF. DNA of the CDR3: TGCGCCAGCAGCTTGGCCGGACAGGGAAATGGCTACACCTTC.

The genes are TRBV18 and TRBJ2-3; D is uncertain. The CDR3 is 16 amino acids. Germline V CDR1 and CDR2: KGHSH, LQKENI. The germline V and J ends were trimmed by 4 bases and 1 base, with 15 bases remaining between them. The CDR3 here is CASSRARSTGTDTQYF. CDR3 DNA sequence: TGTGCCAGCTCACGGGCGCGGAGCACTGGCACAGATACGCAGTATTTT.

The chain employs TRBV19 and TRBJ2-1; perhaps TRBD2 as D (6 bases). Germline assignment: CDR1 LNHDA and CDR2 SQIVND (reference sequence). The CDR3 runs to 15 residues. V lost 0 bases and J lost 5, with 11 bases in between. CDR3 DNA sequence: TGTGCCAGTAGTATAGATCTCGGGACTCACAATGAGCAGTTCTTC. Its protein product is CASSIDLGTHNEQFF.